Listed here are 29 T cell receptor beta chains from one sample, sequenced in a study of OX40 agonist ivuxolimab in advanced cancers. Libraries were prepared by immunoSEQ multiplex PCR; TCRdb keeps only in-frame clonotypes and omits some of them. The sample lists approximately 110,000 clones; 85% to 95% were seen once. This specimen consisted of CD4+ or CD8+ T cells sorted from blood, obtained in a trial of the OX40 agonist ivuxolimab. The receptors were gathered from an adult with an advanced solid tumor such as melanoma, head and neck, liver or kidney cancer.

The rearrangement joins TRBV7-9 to TRBJ2-3, with 7 bases matching TRBD1. The germline CDR1 and CDR2 sequences are SEHNR and FQNEAQ (reference sequence). With 7 bases clipped from V and 0 bases from J, the junction kept 7 bases outside the gene matches. The CDR3 is 15 amino acids. This CDR3 is CASTNRDSSTDTQYF. As DNA, the CDR3 is TGTGCCAGCACCAATCGGGACAGTAGCACAGATACGCAGTATTTT.

V is TRBV19 and J is TRBJ2-1; D is unresolved. The germline V and J ends were trimmed by 4 bases and 2 bases, with 15 bases remaining between them. The CDR3 is 16 residues long. The germline CDR1 and CDR2 sequences are LNHDA and SQIVND (reference sequence). The CDR3 DNA sequence: TGTGCCAGTAGTACTCAATCTTCAGGCCCCTACAATGAGCAGTTCTTC. Its translation: CASSTQSSGPYNEQFF.

With respect to this clone: At one end the junction does not follow the germline gene, possibly because of a read error. Additional DNA sequences in this sample encode the identical CDR3. This chain links TRBV9 with TRBJ2-7; unclear D gene. Germline CDR1 reads SGDLS; CDR2 reads YYNGEE. This CDR3 is built from 16 residues. CDR3 sequence: CASSVGLEPSSYEQYF. The CDR3 DNA is TGTGCCAGCAGCGTAGGCTTGGAGCCGAGCTCCTACGAACAGTACTTC.

This clone was recorded only once. V gene TRBV2 combines with J gene TRBJ1-4, with D possibly TRBD1 on 6 matching bases. The CDR3 covers 15 residues. From germline, CDR1 is SNHLY and CDR2 FYNNEI. The V and J ends lost 5 bases and 7 bases respectively, with 17 bases between them. The CDR3 region is CASSQTGTPGEKLFF. The CDR3 DNA is TGTGCCAGCAGTCAAACAGGGACTCCAGGTGAAAAACTGTTTTTT.

The V gene is TRBV18, the J gene TRBJ1-2; 9 nucleotides match TRBD1. Germline CDR1 reads KGHSH; CDR2 reads LQKENI. The CDR3 loop spans 15 amino acids. The V and J ends lost 3 bases and 3 bases, in that order; junction bases with no gene match: 5. The CDR3 nucleotides are TGTGCCAGCTCACCTAGGACAGGGGACGACTATGGCTACACCTTC. It is translated as CASSPRTGDDYGYTF. The variable domain in full, with the rest retrieved from reference TRBV18 and TRBJ1-2, is NAGVMQNPRHLVRRRGQEARLRCSPMKGHSHVYWYRQLPEEGLKFMVYLQKENIIDESGMPKERFSAEFPKEGPSILRIQQVVRGDSAAYFCASSPRTGDDYGYTFGSGTRLTVV.

This chain connects TRBV7-2 to TRBJ2-2; 15 bases map to TRBD2. The CDR3 loop spans 18 amino acids. Germline V gives CDR1 SGHTA, CDR2 FQGNSA. Germline trimming cut 5 bases from V and 3 bases from J; bases unmatched to any gene: 7. The chain's CDR3 is CASSPGLAGGWDTGELFF. The CDR3 nucleotides are TGTGCCAGCAGCCCCGGACTAGCGGGAGGGTGGGACACCGGGGAGCTGTTTTTT.

V and J are TRBV5-4 and TRBJ2-5; D call uncertain. The DNA end lines up better with TRBJ2-7; the J call may be wrong. Germline values: CDR1 SGHNT, CDR2 YYREEE (reference sequence). The CDR3 covers 13 residues. The CDR3 DNA reads as TGTGCCAGCAGCTTGGTGGGGAACTTCGAGCAGTACTTC. It specifies CASSLVGNFEQYF.

The rearrangement joins TRBV21-1 to TRBJ2-2; TRBD2 reflects the table's D call only, with no check against the DNA. TRBV21-1 is shown as a pseudogene. This CDR3 has 17 amino acids. In DNA form, the CDR3 reads TGTGCCAGCAGCAAGGGACTAGCGGGCCTGGGGACCGGGGAGCTGTTTTTT. Its translation: CASSKGLAGLGTGELFF.

This sequence joins TRBV9 and TRBJ2-2, with a tentative D call TRBD2 (7 bases). Trimming removed 4 bases from V and 5 bases from J, with 21 bases in between. Germline V gene lookup returns CDR1 SGDLS and CDR2 YYNGEE. There are 17 residues in the CDR3. DNA for the CDR3: TGTGCCAGCAGCTCACAAGGGGGGAGGGCCGGGACCGGGGAGCTGTTTTTT. It specifies CASSSQGGRAGTGELFF.

The genes are TRBV30 and TRBJ2-7; TRBD2 agrees at 14 bases. With V trimmed by 1 base and J by 0 bases, 14 bases remained unmatched. The germline gives CDR1 GTSNPN, CDR2 SVGIG (reference sequence). The CDR3 is 20 residues long. The CDR3: CAWSAEPGLAGDRSSYEQYF. CDR3 DNA sequence: TGTGCCTGGAGTGCCGAGCCGGGACTAGCGGGAGATCGGAGCTCCTACGAGCAGTACTTC.

J is TRBJ2-5 and V is TRBV9, with 7 positions matching TRBD1. The trim removed 4 bases at V and 5 bases at J, leaving 11 bases unmatched. The CDR3 is made up of 15 amino acids. From germline, CDR1 is SGDLS and CDR2 YYNGEE. In DNA form, the CDR3 reads TGTGCCAGCAGCACCCGGACAGGAGGAATGGAGACCCAGTACTTC. Translated: CASSTRTGGMETQYF.

Only one count was recorded for this clone. This chain connects TRBV6-5 to TRBJ1-5; no clear D gene. Germline CDR1 and CDR2: MNHEY and SVGAGI. Trimming pared 0 bases from V and 5 bases from J, leaving 8 bases between. This CDR3 spans 14 amino acids. CDR3 in amino acids: CASSYSGSDQPQHF. CDR3 coding DNA: TGTGCCAGCAGTTACTCGGGGTCTGATCAGCCCCAGCATTTT.

This chain links TRBV9 with TRBJ2-3; perhaps TRBD2 as D (5 bases). The CDR3 runs to 13 residues. V was clipped by 4 bases and J by 6 bases, with 12 bases between them. The germline gives CDR1 SGDLS, CDR2 YYNGEE. CDR3 amino acids: CASSQSGGDTQYF. In DNA form, the CDR3 reads TGTGCCAGCAGCCAGAGCGGCGGGGATACGCAGTATTTT.

The gene calls are TRBV28 and TRBJ2-3; 13 bases align to TRBD2. The V and J ends lost 4 bases and 5 bases, in that order; junction bases with no gene match: 3. Germline lookup yields CDR1 MDHEN and CDR2 SYDVKM. This CDR3 comprises 15 residues. Written as DNA, the CDR3 is TGTGCCAGCAGTTCACTAGCGGGAGGGGGAGATACGCAGTATTTT. Amino acid sequence: CASSSLAGGGDTQYF.

The rearrangement uses TRBV7-6 and TRBJ2-5, with TRBD1 identical over 7 bases. The last part of the DNA fits TRBJ2-7 better; the J call may be wrong. The CDR3 is made up of 13 amino acids. Germline CDR1 SGHVS, CDR2 FNYEAQ. CDR3 sequence: CASSLQGDYEQYF. The CDR3 bases are TGTGCCAGCAGCTTACAGGGGGACTACGAGCAGTACTTC.

This clone was detected only once. This chain uses TRBV6-4 with TRBJ2-1, with 9 bases identical to TRBD2. CDR3 size: 15 residues. The ends lost 7 bases at V and 6 bases at J; junction bases unmatched: 10. The germline V gene encodes CDR1 MRHNA and CDR2 SNTAGT. DNA of the CDR3: TGTGCCAGCAAATTAGCGGGAGATGGGGTCAATGAGCAGTTCTTC. This gives the protein CASKLAGDGVNEQFF.

The rearrangement joins TRBV30 to TRBJ1-2; possible D gene TRBD1, 6 bases. The CDR3 totals 12 residues. Germline V gene data show CDR1 as GTSNPN and CDR2 as SVGIG (reference sequence). With 4 bases removed from V and 1 base from J, the gap between germline ends came to 7 bases. Here the CDR3 DNA reads TGTGCCTGGACAGGGGATAACTATGGCTACACCTTC. Its protein is CAWTGDNYGYTF.

This chain links TRBV7-9 with TRBJ1-1, with a possible D match to TRBD1 (5 bases). Per germline, CDR1 SEHNR and CDR2 FQNEAQ (reference sequence). This CDR3 is 14 amino acids long. Trimming took 5 bases from V and 5 from J, leaving 15 bases between them. CDR3 loop: CASSPWAGYTEAFF. Written as DNA, the CDR3 is TGTGCCAGCAGCCCATGGGCAGGGTATACTGAAGCTTTCTTT.

The V call is TRBV6-5, the J call TRBJ2-7, with 10 nucleotides matching TRBD1. The CDR3 runs to 14 residues. V lost 6 bases, J lost 1 base, and 3 bases stayed unmatched. The germline CDR1 and CDR2 sequences are MNHEY and SVGAGI. The CDR3 is CASSKGQGSYEQYF. The CDR3 DNA follows: TGTGCCAGCAGCAAGGGACAGGGGTCCTACGAGCAGTACTTC.

The chain joins TRBV9 to TRBJ2-1; D possibly corresponds to TRBD2 (5 bases). CDR1 is SGDLS and CDR2 is YYNGEE in the germline V gene. The V gene lost 0 bases and the J gene lost 6 bases, with 16 bases spanning the gap. This CDR3 has 16 residues. Written as DNA, the CDR3 is TGTGCCAGCAGCGTAGCCCCGAGAGGGCTTAGCAATGAGCAGTTCTTC. The encoded protein is CASSVAPRGLSNEQFF.

The chain employs TRBV18 and TRBJ2-1; D unresolved. There are 15 residues in the CDR3. The V end was cut by 0 bases, the J end by 8 bases, with 14 bases between. Per the germline V gene, CDR1 is KGHSH and CDR2 is LQKENI. The CDR3 DNA sequence: TGTGCCAGCTCACCACCGAGCTCGAGGATCCATGAGCAGTTCTTC. Amino acids: CASSPPSSRIHEQFF.

This clone appeared a few times. The chain couples TRBV28 to TRBJ2-5; TRBD1 aligns across 10 bases. This CDR3 has 17 amino acids. The germline V gene encodes CDR1 MDHEN and CDR2 SYDVKM. Unmatched junction bases numbered 13, after V lost 5 bases and J lost 4 bases. The CDR3 DNA reads TGTGCCAGCAGTCCACACCCGGGACAGGGGTTGGTAGAGACCCAGTACTTC. This sequence encodes CASSPHPGQGLVETQYF.

The genes are TRBV7-2 and TRBJ2-4; either TRBD1 or TRBD2 may supply D (5 bases each). Per germline, CDR1 SGHTA and CDR2 FQGNSA. V lost 5 bases and J 7 bases, leaving 21 bases between the germline ends. The CDR3 loop spans 16 amino acids. CDR3 DNA sequence: TGTGCCAGCAGCCTTACCTCCGGGACGACTTGGAACATTCAGTACTTC. It codes for CASSLTSGTTWNIQYF.

V gene TRBV5-1 combines with J gene TRBJ1-1; TRBD1 agrees at 9 bases. The CDR3 length is 18 residues. Germline CDR1 and CDR2: SGHRS and YFSETQ. V gave up 0 bases and J gave up 4 bases; unmatched junction bases: 13. CDR3 protein: CASSLALTGGGLGTEAFF. The CDR3 region has the DNA TGCGCCAGCAGCTTGGCTTTGACAGGGGGAGGCCTGGGCACTGAAGCTTTCTTT.

Note on this clone: The same CDR3 also results from other DNA sequences found in this sample. This sequence joins TRBV9 and TRBJ1-2; the D gene is possibly TRBD1 (5 bases). The germline gives CDR1 SGDLS, CDR2 YYNGEE. Trimming removed 0 bases from V and 3 bases from J, with 9 bases in between. The CDR3 sequence is 14 residues long. CDR3 loop: CASSVVGGDYGYTF. The CDR3, as DNA: TGTGCCAGCAGCGTAGTTGGGGGAGACTATGGCTACACCTTC.

The V gene is TRBV28, the J gene TRBJ2-1; D remains ambiguous. Looked up from germline, CDR1 is MDHEN and CDR2 is SYDVKM. V was cut by 2 bases and J by 0 bases, with 11 bases left in between. There are 16 residues in the CDR3. The CDR3, as DNA: TGTGCCAGCAGTTTAAGTCCAATAAGCTCCTACAATGAGCAGTTCTTC. Protein product: CASSLSPISSYNEQFF. Using reference TRBV28 and TRBJ2-1 for the parts outside the CDR3, the full variable domain is DVKVTQSSRYLVKRTGEKVFLECVQDMDHENMFWYRQDPGLGLRLIYFSYDVKMKEKGDIPEGYSVSREKKERFSLILESASTNQTSMYLCASSLSPISSYNEQFFGPGTRLTVL.

CDR3 in DNA: TGTGCCAGCAGCACCTGGGACAGGGGCTGGGGGGAGACCCAGTACTTC. It encodes CASSTWDRGWGETQYF. The gene calls are TRBV5-6 and TRBJ2-5; 10 bases align to TRBD1. The CDR3 covers 16 residues. Germline V lookup: CDR1 SGHDT, CDR2 YYEEEE. After removal of 4 bases from V and 5 bases from J, the junction contained 11 bases not matched to a gene.

The V call is TRBV6-1, the J call TRBJ1-1; D ambiguous. CDR3 length: 14 amino acids. The V end lost 1 base, the J end lost 1 base, and 7 bases lay between the germline ends. Germline-derived CDR1 and CDR2 are MNHNS and SASEGT. In DNA form, the CDR3 reads TGTGCCAGCAGTGAAGGTCCAGGGAACACTGAAGCTTTCTTT. Its protein is CASSEGPGNTEAFF.

V is TRBV5-1 and J is TRBJ2-2; D perhaps matches TRBD1 (6 bases). Germline V gene data show CDR1 as SGHRS and CDR2 as YFSETQ. V lost 0 bases and J lost 7, with 16 bases in between. The CDR3 is 16 residues long. The CDR3 region has the DNA TGCGCCAGCAGCTTGGCGATAACAGGGTCTAACGGGGAGCTGTTTTTT. It yields the protein CASSLAITGSNGELFF.